This is a list of T cell receptor beta chains from one sample in a study of cytomegalovirus exposure and HLA in healthy donors. The method was immunoSEQ multiplex PCR; TCRdb's version includes in-frame clones alone and lacks a portion of them. This sample has some 74,000 clones, with 65% to 80% found just once. The sequenced sample was PBMCs. The receptors derive from a man aged 40-55 years in good health and CMV-seropositive. The CDR3 runs from the conserved cysteine through the conserved F or W. The D gene is left open where the match is weak. Size is omitted from some rows. Given values are once, few, many or a class for expanded clones.

D gene,clone size,V gene,J gene,CDR3 DNA,CDR3 protein
-,-,TRBV5-6,TRBJ2-5,-,CASILGAYQETQYF
TRBD2,few,TRBV5-1,TRBJ2-1,TGCGCCAGCTGCCGTCGGGGGGGGACCTACAATGAGCAGTTCTTC,CASCRRGGTYNEQFF
-,-,TRBV9,TRBJ2-2,TGTGCCAGCAGCGTCTTACAGGTGAACACCGGGGAGCTGTTTTTT,CASSVLQVNTGELFF
-,-,TRBV7-8,TRBJ2-5,TGTGCCAGCATCTCGAGGTCACTAGCACAAGAGACCCAGTACTTC,CASISRSLAQETQYF
-,-,TRBV27,TRBJ1-2,TGTGCCAGCAGCCAAAGGGGCAGTGTAGGGGTCGATGGCTACACCTTC,CASSQRGSVGVDGYTF
-,-,TRBV7-8,TRBJ1-2,TGTGCCAGCAGCTTAAATGAGGGCTATGGCTACACCTTC,CASSLNEGYGYTF
-,few,TRBV5-6,TRBJ1-1,TGTGCCAGCAGCCTTGACCAGGGGAGGAACACTGAAGCTTTCTTT,CASSLDQGRNTEAFF
-,few,TRBV14,TRBJ2-3,TGTGCCAGCAGTCAATTTCTCACAGATACGCAGTATTTT,CASSQFLTDTQYF
-,-,TRBV9,TRBJ1-4,TGTGCCAGCAGCGAGACAGCAACTAATGAAAAACTGTTTTTT,CASSETATNEKLFF
TRBD1,-,TRBV5-1,TRBJ2-7,TGCGCCAGCAGCTTGGAGGACAGGGACCACGAGCAGTACTTC,CASSLEDRDHEQYF
TRBD1,-,TRBV9,TRBJ1-2,TGTGCCAGCAGCGTTGAGGACAGGGATAGTGGCTACACCTTC,CASSVEDRDSGYTF
-,few,TRBV5-5,TRBJ2-5,TGTGCCAGCAGCTACGGACAGTTGGGCGAGACCCAGTACTTC,CASSYGQLGETQYF
-,few,TRBV4-1,TRBJ1-2,TGCGCCAGCAGCCAAGATCAGGGTCTTGGCTACACCTTC,CASSQDQGLGYTF
-,-,TRBV4-3,TRBJ1-1,TGCGCCAGCAGCCCAGGTCCTGACAGTGTCACTGAAGCTTTCTTT,CASSPGPDSVTEAFF
TRBD2,-,TRBV6-5,TRBJ2-3,TGTTGTAGCGGGGGGAGCACAGATACGCAGTATTTT,CCSGGSTDTQYF
-,-,TRBV29-1,TRBJ2-4,TGCAGCGTTGGCAGCCCAACAGGGGCCAAAAACATTCAGTACTTC,CSVGSPTGAKNIQYF
TRBD1,-,TRBV4-1,TRBJ1-2,TGCGCCAGCAGCCCACCAACAGGGGGCTTGGGCTACACCTTC,CASSPPTGGLGYTF
-,-,TRBV2,TRBJ2-6,TGTGCCAGTGACTTGTCTGGGGCCAACGTCCTGACTTTC,CASDLSGANVLTF
-,-,TRBV6-1,TRBJ1-3,TGTGCCAGCAGTGTGGGGGGGCTACCTGGAAACACCATATATTTT,CASSVGGLPGNTIYF
-,-,TRBV27,TRBJ1-4,TGTGCCAGCAGTAACAGGGAGGGTGAAAAACTGTTTTTT,CASSNREGEKLFF
TRBD2,-,TRBV2,TRBJ2-3,TGTGCCAGCCCCCTAGCGGGGGGACGGACAGATACGCAGTATTTT,CASPLAGGRTDTQYF
TRBD1,-,TRBV5-1,TRBJ2-4,TGCGCCAGCAGCTTGGAGGGACAGGGGTCAAACATTCAGTACTTC,CASSLEGQGSNIQYF
-,few,TRBV28,TRBJ1-4,TGTGCCAGCACCCGGGCGGGATTGAATGAAAAACTGTTTTTT,CASTRAGLNEKLFF
TRBD1,medium-sized,TRBV6-1,TRBJ2-7,TGTGCCAGCGGGACAGGGGGCGAGCAGTACTTC,CASGTGGEQYF
TRBD1,-,TRBV7-2,TRBJ2-7,TGTGCCAGCAGCATAGGACAGGGGAAGTACGAGCAGTACTTC,CASSIGQGKYEQYF